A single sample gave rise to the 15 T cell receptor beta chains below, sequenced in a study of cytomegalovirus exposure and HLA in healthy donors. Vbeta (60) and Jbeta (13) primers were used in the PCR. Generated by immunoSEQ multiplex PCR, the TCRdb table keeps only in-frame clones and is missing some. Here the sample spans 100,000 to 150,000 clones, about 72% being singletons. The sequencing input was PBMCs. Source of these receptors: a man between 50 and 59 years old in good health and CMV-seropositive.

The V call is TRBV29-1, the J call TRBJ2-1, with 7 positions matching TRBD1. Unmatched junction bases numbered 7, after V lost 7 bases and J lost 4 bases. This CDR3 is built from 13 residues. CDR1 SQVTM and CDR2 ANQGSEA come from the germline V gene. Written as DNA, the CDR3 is TGCAGCGCCTCCGGGACAGCTTACAATGAGCAGTTCTTC. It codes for CSASGTAYNEQFF.

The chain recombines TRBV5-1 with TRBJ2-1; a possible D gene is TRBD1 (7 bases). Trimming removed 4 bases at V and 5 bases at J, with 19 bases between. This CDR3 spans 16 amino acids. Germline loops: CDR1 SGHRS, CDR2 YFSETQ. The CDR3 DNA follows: TGCGCCAGCAGCCTGGGGGGAACAGGGGTAAACAATGAGCAGTTCTTC. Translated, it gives CASSLGGTGVNNEQFF.

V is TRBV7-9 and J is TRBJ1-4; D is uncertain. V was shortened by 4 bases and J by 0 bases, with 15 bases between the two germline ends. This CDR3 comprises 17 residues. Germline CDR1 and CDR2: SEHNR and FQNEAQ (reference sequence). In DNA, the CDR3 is TGTGCCAGCAGCTCCACTAAAGGATTCGCAACTAATGAAAAACTGTTTTTT. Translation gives CASSSTKGFATNEKLFF.

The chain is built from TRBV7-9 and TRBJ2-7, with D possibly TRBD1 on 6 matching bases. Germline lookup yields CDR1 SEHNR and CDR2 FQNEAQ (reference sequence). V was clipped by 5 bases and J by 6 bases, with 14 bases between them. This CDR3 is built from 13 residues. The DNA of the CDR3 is TGTGCCAGCAGCGGGGACACGTCGCGCGAGCAGTACTTC. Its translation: CASSGDTSREQYF.

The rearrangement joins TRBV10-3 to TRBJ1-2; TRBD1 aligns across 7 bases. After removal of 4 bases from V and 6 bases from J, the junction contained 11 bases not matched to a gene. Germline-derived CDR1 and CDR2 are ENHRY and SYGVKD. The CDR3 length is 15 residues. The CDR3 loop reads CAISVTQQGTDGYTF. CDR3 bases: TGTGCCATCAGTGTAACGCAACAAGGGACAGATGGCTACACCTTC.

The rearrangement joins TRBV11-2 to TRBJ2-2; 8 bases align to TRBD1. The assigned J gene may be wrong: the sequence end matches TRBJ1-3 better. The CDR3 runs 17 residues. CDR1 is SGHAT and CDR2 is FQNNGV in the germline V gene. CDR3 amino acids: CASSFPWTGSSGNTIYF. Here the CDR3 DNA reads TGTGCCAGCAGCTTCCCGTGGACAGGGTCTTCTGGAAACACCATATATTTT.

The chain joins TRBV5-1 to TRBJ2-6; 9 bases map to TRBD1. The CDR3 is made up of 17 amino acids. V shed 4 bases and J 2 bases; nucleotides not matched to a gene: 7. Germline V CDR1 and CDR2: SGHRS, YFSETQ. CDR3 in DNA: TGCGCCAGCAGCGGGGGACAGGGTGCCCCTGGGGCCAACGTCCTGACTTTC. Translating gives CASSGGQGAPGANVLTF.

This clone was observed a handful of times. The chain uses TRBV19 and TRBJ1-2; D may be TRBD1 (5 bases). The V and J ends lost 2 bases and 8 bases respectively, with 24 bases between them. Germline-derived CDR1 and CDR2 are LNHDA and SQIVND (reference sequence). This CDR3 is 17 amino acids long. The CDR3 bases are TGTGCCAGTAGTATAATCCCTGCAGGGAAGAGGTGGGGCGGCTACACCTTC. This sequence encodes CASSIIPAGKRWGGYTF.

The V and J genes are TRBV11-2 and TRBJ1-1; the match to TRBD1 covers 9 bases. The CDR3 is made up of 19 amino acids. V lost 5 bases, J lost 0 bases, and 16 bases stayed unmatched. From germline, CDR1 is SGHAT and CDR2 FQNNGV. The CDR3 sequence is CASSPGTGRANLMNTEAFF. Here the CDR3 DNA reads TGTGCCAGCAGCCCCGGGACAGGGAGGGCAAACCTAATGAACACTGAAGCTTTCTTT.

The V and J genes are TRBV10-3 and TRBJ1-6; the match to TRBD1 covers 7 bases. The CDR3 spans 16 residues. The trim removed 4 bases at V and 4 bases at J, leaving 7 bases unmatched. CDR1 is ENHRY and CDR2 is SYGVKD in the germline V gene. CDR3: CAISVDRASYNSPLHF. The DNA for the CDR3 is TGTGCCATCAGTGTTGACAGGGCTTCGTATAATTCACCCCTCCACTTT.

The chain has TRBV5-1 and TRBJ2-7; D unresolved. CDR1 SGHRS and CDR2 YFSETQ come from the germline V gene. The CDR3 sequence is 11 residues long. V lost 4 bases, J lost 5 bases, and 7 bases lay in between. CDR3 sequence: CASSGRDEQYF. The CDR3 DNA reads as TGCGCCAGCAGCGGCCGGGACGAGCAGTACTTC. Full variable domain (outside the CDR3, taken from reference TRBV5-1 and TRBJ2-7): KAGVTQTPRYLIKTRGQQVTLSCSPISGHRSVSWYQQTPGQGLQFLFEYFSETQRNKGNFPGRFSGRQFSNSRSEMNVSTLELGDSALYLCASSGRDEQYFGPGTRLTVT.

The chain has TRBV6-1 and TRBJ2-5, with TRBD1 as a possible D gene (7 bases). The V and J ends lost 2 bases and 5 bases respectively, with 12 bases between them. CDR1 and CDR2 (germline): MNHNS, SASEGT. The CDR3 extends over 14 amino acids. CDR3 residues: CASSEPGGMETQYF. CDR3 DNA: TGTGCCAGCAGTGAACCAGGGGGGATGGAGACCCAGTACTTC.

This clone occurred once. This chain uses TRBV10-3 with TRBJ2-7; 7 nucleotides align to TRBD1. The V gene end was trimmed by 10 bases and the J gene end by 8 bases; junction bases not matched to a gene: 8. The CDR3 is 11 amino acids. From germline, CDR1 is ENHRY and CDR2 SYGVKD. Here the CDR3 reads CATRTGDKQYF. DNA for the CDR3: TGTGCCACACGGACAGGAGATAAGCAGTACTTC.

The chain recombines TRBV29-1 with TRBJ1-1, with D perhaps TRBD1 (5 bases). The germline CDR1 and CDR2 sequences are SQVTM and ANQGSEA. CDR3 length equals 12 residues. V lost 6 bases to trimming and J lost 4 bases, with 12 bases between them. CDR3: CSVTGVPTEAFF. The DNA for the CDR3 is TGCAGCGTCACGGGGGTACCCACTGAAGCTTTCTTT.

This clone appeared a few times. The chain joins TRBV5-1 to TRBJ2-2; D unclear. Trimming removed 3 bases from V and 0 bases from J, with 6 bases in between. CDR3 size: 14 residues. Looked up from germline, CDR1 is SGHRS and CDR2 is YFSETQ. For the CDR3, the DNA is TGCGCCAGCAGCTCCCAGACGAACACCGGGGAGCTGTTTTTT. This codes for CASSSQTNTGELFF.